The entry below gives a single T cell receptor (beta chain) sequence along with its context. As yet, its antigen is unknown. Per the germline V gene, CDR1 is MRHNA and CDR2 is SNTAGT. V trimming: 5 bases; J trimming: 5 bases; junction bases outside the gene matches: 13. The CDR3 has 17 amino acids. Only in-frame clones appear in the TCRdb table, and some are missing; sequencing was by immunoSEQ multiplex PCR. The sample lists approximately 100,000 clones; approximately 90% were seen once. This entry comes from a study of identifying expanded T cells in peripheral blood. Overall study findings and caveats: Technical replicates showed roughly 1.2 changed clones; around two weeks roughly 16; four weeks 19. Variance in clone template counts between approximately 2-week samples significantly increased with total template count across all healthy donors.

J is TRBJ2-1 and V is TRBV6-4, with 9 positions matching TRBD1. Sample: blood. The receptor comes from a person aged 18 to 75 in good health. CDR3 nucleotides: TGTGCCAGCAGTTATCCTAGGGACAGGGTGGTCCACAATGAGCAGTTCTTC. Translated, it gives CASSYPRDRVVHNEQFF.